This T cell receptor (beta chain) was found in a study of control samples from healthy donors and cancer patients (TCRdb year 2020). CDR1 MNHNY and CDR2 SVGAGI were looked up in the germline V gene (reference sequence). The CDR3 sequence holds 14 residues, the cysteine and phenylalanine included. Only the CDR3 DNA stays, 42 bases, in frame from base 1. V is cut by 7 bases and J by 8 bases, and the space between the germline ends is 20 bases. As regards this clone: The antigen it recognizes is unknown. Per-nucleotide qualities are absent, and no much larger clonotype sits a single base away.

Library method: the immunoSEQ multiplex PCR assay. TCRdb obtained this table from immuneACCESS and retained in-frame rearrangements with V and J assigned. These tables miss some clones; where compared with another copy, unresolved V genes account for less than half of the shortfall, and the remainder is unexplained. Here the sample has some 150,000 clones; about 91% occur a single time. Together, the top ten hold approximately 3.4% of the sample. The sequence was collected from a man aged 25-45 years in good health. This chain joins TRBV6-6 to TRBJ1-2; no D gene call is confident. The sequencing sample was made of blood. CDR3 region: CASNVLGSGGGYTF. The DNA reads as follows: TGTGCCAGCAATGTACTGGGATCCGGCGGCGGCTACACCTTC.